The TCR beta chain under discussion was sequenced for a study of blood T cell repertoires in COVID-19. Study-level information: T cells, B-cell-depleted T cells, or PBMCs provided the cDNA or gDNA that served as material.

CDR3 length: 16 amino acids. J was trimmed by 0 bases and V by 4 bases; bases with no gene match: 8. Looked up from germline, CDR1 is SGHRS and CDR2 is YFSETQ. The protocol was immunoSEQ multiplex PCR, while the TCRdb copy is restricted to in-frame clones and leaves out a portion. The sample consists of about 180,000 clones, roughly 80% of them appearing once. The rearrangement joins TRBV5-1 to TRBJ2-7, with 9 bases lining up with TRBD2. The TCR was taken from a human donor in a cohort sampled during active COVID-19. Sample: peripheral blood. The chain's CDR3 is CASSPSPSGISYEQYF. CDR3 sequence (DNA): TGCGCCAGCAGCCCCTCCCCTAGCGGGATCTCCTACGAGCAGTACTTC.